This T cell receptor beta chain derives from a study of Ad26.COV2.S vaccination and SARS-CoV-2 variants. Documented treatment: some 19 received Ad26.COV2.S at low or high dose, single or two shots; roughly 5 received placebo; per-sample allocation not given. Day 63 following the first vaccine or placebo injection was when the samples were taken. Boston provided a donor who was an adult aged 18-55 years. V lost 0 bases and J lost 7, with 13 bases in between. This CDR3 is built from 14 residues. In germline, CDR1 is MNHEY, CDR2 SVGAGI. TCRdb's table, derived via immunoSEQ multiplex PCR, lists solely in-frame clones and lacks some. This table holds about 350,000 clones, about 88% found once. Findings and caveats of the study: Estimates derived from TCR breadth and depth analyses may have underestimated total T cell responses. Spike-specific responses of CD8+ and CD4+ T cells were reported to display substantial breadth after vaccination.

Points on this clone: The antigen is undetermined.

The clonotype was recovered from a person between 18 and 65 years old who received the Ad26.COV2.S COVID-19 vaccine or a placebo. This specimen was peripheral blood, taken in a trial of Ad26.COV2.S vaccine versus placebo. V usage is TRBV6-5 and J usage is TRBJ2-7; D remains ambiguous. This CDR3 reads CASSYSGPPREQYF. The CDR3 nucleotides are TGTGCCAGCAGTTACTCAGGGCCTCCTCGGGAGCAGTACTTC.